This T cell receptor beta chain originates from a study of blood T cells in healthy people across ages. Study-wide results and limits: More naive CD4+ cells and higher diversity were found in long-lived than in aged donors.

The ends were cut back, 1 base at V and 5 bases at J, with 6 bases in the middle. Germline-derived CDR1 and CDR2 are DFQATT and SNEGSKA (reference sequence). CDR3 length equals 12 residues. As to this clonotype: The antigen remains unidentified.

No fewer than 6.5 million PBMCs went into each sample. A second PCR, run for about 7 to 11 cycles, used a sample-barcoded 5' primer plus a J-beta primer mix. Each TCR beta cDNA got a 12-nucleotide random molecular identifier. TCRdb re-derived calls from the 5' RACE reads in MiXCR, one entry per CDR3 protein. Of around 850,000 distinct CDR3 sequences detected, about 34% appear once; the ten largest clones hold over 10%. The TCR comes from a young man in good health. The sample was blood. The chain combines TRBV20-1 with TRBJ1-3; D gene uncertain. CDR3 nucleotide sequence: TGCAGTGCTAGAGGGGGTAGAAACACCATATATTTT. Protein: CSARGGRNTIYF.